What follows are 3 T cell receptor beta chains derived from one specimen sequenced in a study of cytomegalovirus exposure and HLA in healthy donors. The PCR used 60 Vbeta and 13 Jbeta primers. Using immunoSEQ multiplex PCR, the repertoire was profiled, and TCRdb retains in-frame clones only, with some absent. The sample carries approximately 210,000 clones, about 87% recorded once. Sequencing was performed on PBMCs. These receptors were obtained from a woman between 18 and 29 years old in good health and CMV-seronegative.

The J gene is TRBJ2-5, the V gene TRBV7-8, with a weak D call TRBD2 (5 bases). Germline V lookup: CDR1 SGHVS, CDR2 FQNEAQ. V shed 2 bases and J shed 5 bases, with 12 bases lying between them. CDR3 size: 14 residues. CDR3 DNA: TGTGCCAGCAGCTTAATAGCCAGCGGTGAGACCCAGTACTTC. Its translation: CASSLIASGETQYF.

The rearrangement joins TRBV6-5 to TRBJ2-1; the D gene is possibly TRBD1 (6 bases). There are 16 residues in the CDR3. Trimming took off 2 bases at V and 8 bases at J, with 19 bases between the two ends. Germline CDR1 MNHEY, CDR2 SVGAGI. The CDR3 sequence: CASSYIPAGVVDEQFF. DNA for the CDR3: TGTGCCAGCAGTTACATCCCGGCAGGGGTTGTCGATGAGCAGTTCTTC.

The chain has TRBV9 and TRBJ2-2; tentatively, D is TRBD2 (5 bases). Germline V gives CDR1 SGDLS, CDR2 YYNGEE. This CDR3 has 14 residues. Between the trimmed V and J ends, which lost 0 bases and 5 bases, there was a span of 8 bases. CDR3 sequence (DNA): TGTGCCAGCAGCGTAGTAGAGGGAACCGGGGAGCTGTTTTTT. Protein: CASSVVEGTGELFF.